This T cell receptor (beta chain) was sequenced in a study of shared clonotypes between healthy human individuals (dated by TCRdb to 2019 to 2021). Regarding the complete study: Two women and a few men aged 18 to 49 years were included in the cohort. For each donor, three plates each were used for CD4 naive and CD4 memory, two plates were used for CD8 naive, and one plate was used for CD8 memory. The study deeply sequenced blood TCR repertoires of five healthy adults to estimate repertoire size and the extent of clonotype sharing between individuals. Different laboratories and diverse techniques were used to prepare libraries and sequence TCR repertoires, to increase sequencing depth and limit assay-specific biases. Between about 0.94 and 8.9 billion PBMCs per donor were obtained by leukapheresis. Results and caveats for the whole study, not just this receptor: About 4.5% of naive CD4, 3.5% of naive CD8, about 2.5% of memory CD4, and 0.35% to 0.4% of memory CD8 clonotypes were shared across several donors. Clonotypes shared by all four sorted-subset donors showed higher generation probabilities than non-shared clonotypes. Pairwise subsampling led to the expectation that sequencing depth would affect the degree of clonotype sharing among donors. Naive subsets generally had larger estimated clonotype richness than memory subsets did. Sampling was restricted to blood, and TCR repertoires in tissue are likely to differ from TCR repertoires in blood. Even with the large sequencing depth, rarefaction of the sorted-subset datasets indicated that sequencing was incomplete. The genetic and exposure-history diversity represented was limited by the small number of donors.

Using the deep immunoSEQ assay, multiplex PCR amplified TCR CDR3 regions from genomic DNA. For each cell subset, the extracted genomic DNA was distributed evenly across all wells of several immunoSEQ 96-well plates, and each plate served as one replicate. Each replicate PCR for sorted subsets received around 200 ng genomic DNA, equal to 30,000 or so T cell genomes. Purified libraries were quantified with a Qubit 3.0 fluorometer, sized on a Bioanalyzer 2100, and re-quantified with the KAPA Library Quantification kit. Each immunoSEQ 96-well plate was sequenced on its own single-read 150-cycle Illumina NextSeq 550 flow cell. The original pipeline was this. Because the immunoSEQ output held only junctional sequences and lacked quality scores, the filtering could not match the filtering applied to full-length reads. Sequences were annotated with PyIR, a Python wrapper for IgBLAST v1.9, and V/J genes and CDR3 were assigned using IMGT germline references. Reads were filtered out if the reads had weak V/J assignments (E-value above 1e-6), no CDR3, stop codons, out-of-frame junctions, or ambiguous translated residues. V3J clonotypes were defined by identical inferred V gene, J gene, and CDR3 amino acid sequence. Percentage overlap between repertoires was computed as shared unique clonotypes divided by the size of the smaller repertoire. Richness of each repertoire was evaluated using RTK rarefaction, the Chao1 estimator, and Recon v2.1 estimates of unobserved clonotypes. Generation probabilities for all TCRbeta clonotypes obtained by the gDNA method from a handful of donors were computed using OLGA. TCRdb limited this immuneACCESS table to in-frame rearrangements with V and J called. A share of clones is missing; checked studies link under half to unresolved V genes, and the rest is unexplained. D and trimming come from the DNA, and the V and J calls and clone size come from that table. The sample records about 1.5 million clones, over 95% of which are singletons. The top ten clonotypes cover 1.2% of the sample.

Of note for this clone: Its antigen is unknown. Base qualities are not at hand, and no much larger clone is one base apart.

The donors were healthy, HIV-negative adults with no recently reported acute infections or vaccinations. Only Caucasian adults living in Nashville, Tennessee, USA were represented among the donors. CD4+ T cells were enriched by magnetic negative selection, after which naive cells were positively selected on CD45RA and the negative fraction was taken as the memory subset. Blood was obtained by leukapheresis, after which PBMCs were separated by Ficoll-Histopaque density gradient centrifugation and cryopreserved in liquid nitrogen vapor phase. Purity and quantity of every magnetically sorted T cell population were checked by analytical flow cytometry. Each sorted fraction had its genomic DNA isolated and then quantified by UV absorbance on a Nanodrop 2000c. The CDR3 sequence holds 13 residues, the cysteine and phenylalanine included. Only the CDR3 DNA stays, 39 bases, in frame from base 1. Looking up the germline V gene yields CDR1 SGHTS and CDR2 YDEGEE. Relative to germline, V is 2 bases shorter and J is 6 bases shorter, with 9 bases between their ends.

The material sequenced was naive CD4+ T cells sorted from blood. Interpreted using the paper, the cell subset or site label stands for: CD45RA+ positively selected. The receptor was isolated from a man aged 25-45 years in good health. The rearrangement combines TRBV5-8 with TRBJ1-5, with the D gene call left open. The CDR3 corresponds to CASSFPPRQPQHF. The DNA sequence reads TGTGCCAGCAGCTTTCCCCCACGTCAGCCCCAGCATTTT.